This entry lists 24 T cell receptor beta chains sequenced from one sample in a study of spatial heterogeneity in lung cancer. As for time point: blood at routine non-recurrence follow-up after resection. Without sorting, whole RNA was sequenced from tumor, nontumor lung or frozen PBMC. A single record per CDR3 protein comes from TCRdb applying MiXCR to the 5' RACE reads. This repertoire shows roughly 120,000 distinct CDR3 sequences, 9.5% to 15% found once; its top ten account for 16%. The sequenced sample was PBMCs, obtained at follow-up. These TCRs come from a male donor with early-stage non-small cell lung cancer.

This clonotype was recorded many times. This rearrangement joins TRBV6-5 to TRBJ1-2; maybe TRBD1 (5 bases). The V gene's germline CDR1 is MNHEY and CDR2 SVGAGI. Trimming took 4 bases from V and 3 from J, leaving 18 bases between them. This CDR3 region has 16 residues. CDR3 protein: CASSSIQPREYYGYTF. The CDR3 nucleotides are TGTGCCAGCAGTTCCATTCAGCCCAGGGAGTACTATGGCTACACCTTC.

This clonotype was counted at least ten times. The rearrangement uses TRBV7-9 and TRBJ2-2, with TRBD1 as a possible D gene (6 bases). This CDR3 is built from 16 residues. Trimming left V 5 bases short and J 3 bases short, with 16 bases between. Looked up from germline, CDR1 is SEHNR and CDR2 is FQNEAQ (reference sequence). Written as DNA, the CDR3 is TGTGCCAGCAGCCCCGGGTCATCAGGGGACACCGGGGAGCTGTTTTTT. Its translation is CASSPGSSGDTGELFF.

The chain combines TRBV20-1 with TRBJ1-6; TRBD1 aligns across 9 bases. With V trimmed by 4 bases and J by 5 bases, 6 bases remained unmatched. Germline-derived CDR1 and CDR2 are DFQATT and SNEGSKA (reference sequence). This CDR3 has 15 amino acids. The CDR3 bases are TGCAGTGCTAACACAGGGGGCAGAAATAATTCACCCCTCCACTTT. This codes for CSANTGGRNNSPLHF.

V is TRBV7-9 and J is TRBJ1-4; TRBD1 might be the D (5 bases). This CDR3 is 14 amino acids long. CDR1 is SEHNR, CDR2 FQNEAQ, per germline (reference sequence). V was pared by 0 bases and J by 5 bases, with 7 bases between. Here the CDR3 DNA reads TGTGCCAGCAGCTTAGCGGCAGGGAATGAAAAACTGTTTTTT. This codes for CASSLAAGNEKLFF.

This clonotype has just a few counts. The gene calls are TRBV5-6 and TRBJ1-6; TRBD1 aligns across 7 bases. Germline V gene sequence: CDR1 SGHDT, CDR2 YYEEEE. Trimming removed 4 bases from V and 6 bases from J; junction bases left unmatched: 13. This CDR3 region has 17 residues. CDR3 sequence: CASSQPGTEFSNSPLHF. As DNA, the CDR3 is TGTGCCAGCAGCCAACCCGGGACAGAGTTTAGTAATTCACCCCTCCACTTT.

The table lists this clonotype with many counts. The chain uses TRBV20-1 and TRBJ1-5; D possibly corresponds to TRBD1 (6 bases). Germline V lookup: CDR1 DFQATT, CDR2 SNEGSKA (reference sequence). The CDR3 is 13 amino acids. Trimming took off 4 bases at V and 7 bases at J, with 14 bases between the two ends. The CDR3 reads CSATQGQKQPQHF. As DNA, the CDR3 is TGCAGTGCTACACAGGGCCAGAAACAGCCCCAGCATTTT.

The rearrangement links TRBV5-1 to TRBJ1-4, with 7 positions matching TRBD1. Germline V CDR1 and CDR2: SGHRS, YFSETQ. Trimming removed 2 bases from V and 8 bases from J; junction bases left unmatched: 12. The CDR3 is 16 residues long. The CDR3 nucleotides are TGCGCCAGCAGCTTTCAAAGCGGAGGGGGCCGAGAAAAACTGTTTTTT. Translation: CASSFQSGGGREKLFF.

This clonotype was observed a handful of times. V gene TRBV29-1 combines with J gene TRBJ2-1; possible D gene TRBD2, 6 bases. Germline V gene data show CDR1 as SQVTM and CDR2 as ANQGSEA. The CDR3 is made up of 15 amino acids. The ends were cut back, 1 base at V and 5 bases at J, with 15 bases in the middle. CDR3 sequence (DNA): TGCAGCGTTGAAGGCGGGGCCAACAGACACAATGAGCAGTTCTTC. It yields the protein CSVEGGANRHNEQFF.

The chain links TRBV2 to TRBJ1-4; D might be TRBD1 (6 bases). Trimming stripped 7 bases from V and 3 bases from J, with 15 bases between. The CDR3 is 15 residues long. Looked up from germline, CDR1 is SNHLY and CDR2 is FYNNEI. The CDR3 sequence is CASTRQGFANEKLFF. In DNA, the CDR3 is TGTGCCAGCACCAGGCAGGGGTTTGCTAATGAAAAACTGTTTTTT.

This clonotype was counted between two and nine times. The chain employs TRBV7-9 and TRBJ1-6, with D possibly TRBD1 on 6 matching bases. This CDR3 is 17 amino acids long. The V end lost 5 bases, the J end lost 3 bases, and 17 bases lay between the germline ends. CDR1 and CDR2 from the germline V gene are SEHNR and FQNEAQ (reference sequence). CDR3 in DNA: TGTGCCAGCAGCACCAGGGGCCAGGGATTCTATAATTCACCCCTCCACTTT. It specifies CASSTRGQGFYNSPLHF.

The chain links TRBV5-6 to TRBJ1-6; TRBD1 matches 9 bases. CDR3 length: 15 residues. The germline V gene encodes CDR1 SGHDT and CDR2 YYEEEE. The V gene end was trimmed by 2 bases and the J gene end by 7 bases; junction bases not matched to a gene: 4. The CDR3 is CASSLGDRANSPLHF. The DNA for the CDR3 is TGTGCCAGCAGCTTAGGGGACAGGGCGAATTCACCCCTCCACTTT.

This clonotype was seen at least ten times. This chain links TRBV28 with TRBJ1-5, with TRBD1 as a possible D gene (5 bases). V dropped 5 bases and J dropped 7 bases, with 18 bases sitting between them. Germline loops: CDR1 MDHEN, CDR2 SYDVKM. CDR3 length equals 15 residues. The CDR3 DNA follows: TGTGCCAGCAGTCCACGCTTGGGCCCAGGGCAGCCCCAGCATTTT. It is translated as CASSPRLGPGQPQHF. The full variable domain, with the rest looked up from reference TRBV28 and TRBJ1-5, is DVKVTQSSRYLVKRTGEKVFLECVQDMDHENMFWYRQDPGLGLRLIYFSYDVKMKEKGDIPEGYSVSREKKERFSLILESASTNQTSMYLCASSPRLGPGQPQHFGDGTRLSIL.

This clonotype was recorded many times. The chain has TRBV29-1 and TRBJ1-2; perhaps TRBD1 as D (6 bases). The CDR3 extends over 13 amino acids. Deletions cut 8 bases from V and 0 bases from J, with 13 bases between. Germline CDR1 reads SQVTM; CDR2 reads ANQGSEA. CDR3 region: CSTRDTANYGYTF. The DNA for the CDR3 is TGCAGCACCCGGGACACAGCTAACTATGGCTACACCTTC. Full variable domain (remainder filled in from reference TRBV29-1 and TRBJ1-2): SAVISQKPSRDICQRGTSLTIQCQVDSQVTMMFWYRQQPGQSLTLIATANQGSEATYESGFVIDKFPISRPNLTFSTLTVSNMSPEDSSIYLCSTRDTANYGYTFGSGTRLTVV.

V gene TRBV3-1 combines with J gene TRBJ2-7; 8 bases are shared with TRBD2. V dropped 4 bases and J dropped 4; count of bases not matched to a gene: 15. CDR1 and CDR2 (germline): LGHDT, YNNKEL (reference sequence). The CDR3 is 17 residues long. CDR3 coding DNA: TGTGCCAGCAGCCCCACTAGAGGTCGGCGCGGGGGGTACGAGCAGTACTTC. This sequence encodes CASSPTRGRRGGYEQYF.

This clonotype turned up a few times. The chain's CDR3 is CASSLGGAGTDTQYF. As DNA, the CDR3 is TGCGCCAGCAGCTTAGGGGGGGCCGGCACAGATACGCAGTATTTT. The genes are TRBV5-1 and TRBJ2-3; a possible D gene is TRBD2 (7 bases). V lost 2 bases, J lost 1 base, and 11 bases lay in between. This CDR3 is built from 15 residues. The germline V gene encodes CDR1 SGHRS and CDR2 YFSETQ.

This clonotype has just a few counts. This chain links TRBV20-1 with TRBJ2-7; D is ambiguous. Looked up from germline, CDR1 is DFQATT and CDR2 is SNEGSKA (reference sequence). The CDR3 contains 13 residues. With 5 bases removed from V and 2 bases from J, the gap between germline ends came to 13 bases. In DNA, the CDR3 is TGCAGTGCTGGTCCTATAAATACCTACGAGCAGTACTTC. It specifies CSAGPINTYEQYF.

This clonotype has more than one count but fewer than ten. V usage is TRBV10-2 and J usage is TRBJ1-3, with unresolved D. The CDR3 is 13 residues long. V gave up 2 bases and J gave up 10 bases, with 12 bases separating them. CDR1 is WSHSY, CDR2 SAAADI, per germline. In DNA form, the CDR3 reads TGCGCCAGCAGTGAGAGGGAGTCTGGTACCATATATTTT. It is translated as CASSERESGTIYF.

This clonotype was seen repeatedly, ten times or more. The V call is TRBV12-3 or TRBV12-4, the J call TRBJ1-6; no reliable D call. Trimming pared 4 bases from V and 10 bases from J, leaving 20 bases between. The CDR3 sequence is 16 residues long. Written as DNA, the CDR3 is TGTGCCAGCAGTTCTAGGCCTCGGGGAGAAGACTCACCCCTCCACTTT. Protein sequence: CASSSRPRGEDSPLHF.

This clonotype has just a few counts. This chain joins TRBV6-5 and TRBJ1-5; D not certain. Trimming took 5 bases from V and 4 from J, leaving 12 bases between them. The CDR3 sequence is 14 residues long. CDR1 and CDR2 (germline): MNHEY, SVGAGI. This chain's CDR3 is CASSLTELNQPQHF. CDR3 in DNA: TGTGCCAGCAGTCTGACCGAGTTGAATCAGCCCCAGCATTTT.

This clonotype was counted only a few times. The genes are TRBV18 and TRBJ2-5; D might be TRBD2 (5 bases). V was trimmed by 2 bases and J by 5 bases, leaving 15 bases between them. This CDR3 contains 15 residues. In germline, CDR1 is KGHSH, CDR2 LQKENI. The CDR3 loop reads CASSPARADGETQYF. CDR3 coding DNA: TGTGCCAGCTCACCAGCAAGAGCGGATGGGGAGACCCAGTACTTC.

Points on this clonotype: One end of the junction varies from germline; a read error may be responsible. The chain couples TRBV20-1 to TRBJ1-5; no reliable D call. Germline V gene data show CDR1 as DFQATT and CDR2 as SNEGSKA (reference sequence). This CDR3 has 12 residues. DNA for the CDR3: TGCAGTGCCGGAAACCCCCATCACCCCCAGCATTTT. Amino acid sequence: CSAGNPHHPQHF.

In this sample, this clonotype turned up many times. This sequence joins TRBV29-1 and TRBJ2-7; D is uncertain. The CDR3 is 11 residues long. Deletions cut 4 bases from V and 2 bases from J, with 6 bases between. CDR1 SQVTM and CDR2 ANQGSEA come from the germline V gene. This CDR3 is CSVAITYEQYF. For the CDR3, the DNA is TGCAGCGTTGCCATTACCTACGAGCAGTACTTC.

The chain is built from TRBV20-1 and TRBJ1-2; 7 nucleotides line up with TRBD1. CDR3 length equals 15 residues. Germline values: CDR1 DFQATT, CDR2 SNEGSKA (reference sequence). The J segment lost 3 bases and the V segment lost 4 bases, leaving 11 bases of the junction unmatched. CDR3 amino acids: CSATRGSLRDYGYTF. The CDR3 DNA sequence: TGCAGTGCTACCAGGGGGTCCCTTCGAGACTATGGCTACACCTTC.

This clonotype was observed at least ten times. V and J are TRBV4-3 and TRBJ1-1; unclear D gene. V lost 2 bases and J lost 6, with 7 bases in between. Germline lookup yields CDR1 LGHNA and CDR2 YSLEER. The CDR3 covers 12 residues. The CDR3 DNA is TGCGCCAGCAGCCAACGGGGAGCTGAAGCTTTCTTT. The encoded protein is CASSQRGAEAFF.